This paragraph reports one T cell receptor beta chain. Its antigen target is currently unknown. Base qualities are not at hand, and no much larger clone is one base apart. CDR1 and CDR2, per the germline V gene, are MDHEN and SYDVKM. Taken from cysteine to phenylalanine, the CDR3 has 17 residues. Just the 51-base CDR3 DNA is kept, in frame starting at base 1. At the junction V is shortened by 3 bases and J by 0 bases, with 15 bases in between. This entry comes from a study of T cell responses to AZD1222 COVID-19 vaccine (dated by TCRdb to the early 2020s). Some background on the complete study: A total of just over 230 trial participants underwent TCR sequencing, of whom 207 received two doses of AZD1222 and about 25 received two doses of the MenACWY control vaccine. Trial participants were enrolled by age into subgroups of 18-55, 56-69 and 70-plus years, and around 140, 26 and 57 TCR-sequenced participants, respectively, were included in these subgroups. The study at large found these results: Most participants were white British and females outnumbered males, and the authors suggested that clonal diversity may have been underestimated. Conclusions about previously exposed vaccinees are limited because only five to seven AZD1222 recipients were SARS-CoV-2 seropositive at baseline. A significant rise in spike-specific TCR breadth and depth was observed after two AZD1222 doses relative to day 0 and relative to MenACWY recipients. The 56-69-year group was small, and its depth increase did not reach significance, likely because of low power. CD4 TCRs associated with the vaccine covered the entire spike protein, and the dominant responses were in regions 160-218 and 743-854. Because no samples from the day 14 peak response were available, repertoires could be characterized only after the peak T cell response. Nearly half of unique spike-specific TCRs reportedly recognized epitopes outside regions mutated in the B.1.351 and B.1.1.7 variants.

Explained via the paper, the time point label denotes: about 28 days (+/-7) after the second vaccine dose. AZD1222 recipients whose second dose came at about 4 weeks and those whose second dose came at about 12 weeks were combined into one group, since spike-specific TCR depth and breadth did not differ between the two schedules. Samples from vaccinated people were obtained from the UK trials COV001 and COV002, which included a single-blind randomized controlled phase 2/3 trial of AZD1222 (ChAdOx1 nCoV-19) in healthy adults. For TCRbeta chain sequencing, PBMC samples were collected from trial participants at day 0 and at day 28 after the second dose. The CDR3 regions of human TCRbeta chains were subjected to immunosequencing. The original pipeline was this. Repertoire TCRs were checked for matches against a reference library of SARS-CoV-2-specific TCRs that had been generated using the MIRA antigen-specificity platform. Breadth was defined as the fraction of unique TCRs that were SARS-CoV-2-associated, and depth was defined as the fraction of total T cells that were SARS-CoV-2-associated. Using the MIRA data, each spike-specific TCR was mapped to the spike region that the TCR reacts to and placed in a CD4 or CD8 class. Log10-transformed breadth and depth values were compared by one-way ANOVA with Sidak's multiple comparisons tests. The table comes from immuneACCESS by way of TCRdb, which keeps in-frame sequences with V and J called. Part of the clones is missing from these tables; in studies checked, under half for an unresolved V gene and the rest for unknown reasons. That table gives V, J and clone size, and the DNA gave D and trimming. The sample table records about 120,000 clones; about 88% of these occur just once. In total, the top ten clones hold 2.5% to 3.5% of the sample.

The sequencing here drew on peripheral blood, taken 28 days after the second AZD1222 dose. This receptor chain uses TRBV28 and TRBJ1-3; no D gene call is confident. This TCR derives from an adult who received the AZD1222 COVID-19 vaccine. The CDR3 protein is CASSFSLGTSSGNTIYF. The DNA sequence is TGTGCCAGCAGTTTCTCTTTAGGTACGAGCTCTGGAAACACCATATATTTT.